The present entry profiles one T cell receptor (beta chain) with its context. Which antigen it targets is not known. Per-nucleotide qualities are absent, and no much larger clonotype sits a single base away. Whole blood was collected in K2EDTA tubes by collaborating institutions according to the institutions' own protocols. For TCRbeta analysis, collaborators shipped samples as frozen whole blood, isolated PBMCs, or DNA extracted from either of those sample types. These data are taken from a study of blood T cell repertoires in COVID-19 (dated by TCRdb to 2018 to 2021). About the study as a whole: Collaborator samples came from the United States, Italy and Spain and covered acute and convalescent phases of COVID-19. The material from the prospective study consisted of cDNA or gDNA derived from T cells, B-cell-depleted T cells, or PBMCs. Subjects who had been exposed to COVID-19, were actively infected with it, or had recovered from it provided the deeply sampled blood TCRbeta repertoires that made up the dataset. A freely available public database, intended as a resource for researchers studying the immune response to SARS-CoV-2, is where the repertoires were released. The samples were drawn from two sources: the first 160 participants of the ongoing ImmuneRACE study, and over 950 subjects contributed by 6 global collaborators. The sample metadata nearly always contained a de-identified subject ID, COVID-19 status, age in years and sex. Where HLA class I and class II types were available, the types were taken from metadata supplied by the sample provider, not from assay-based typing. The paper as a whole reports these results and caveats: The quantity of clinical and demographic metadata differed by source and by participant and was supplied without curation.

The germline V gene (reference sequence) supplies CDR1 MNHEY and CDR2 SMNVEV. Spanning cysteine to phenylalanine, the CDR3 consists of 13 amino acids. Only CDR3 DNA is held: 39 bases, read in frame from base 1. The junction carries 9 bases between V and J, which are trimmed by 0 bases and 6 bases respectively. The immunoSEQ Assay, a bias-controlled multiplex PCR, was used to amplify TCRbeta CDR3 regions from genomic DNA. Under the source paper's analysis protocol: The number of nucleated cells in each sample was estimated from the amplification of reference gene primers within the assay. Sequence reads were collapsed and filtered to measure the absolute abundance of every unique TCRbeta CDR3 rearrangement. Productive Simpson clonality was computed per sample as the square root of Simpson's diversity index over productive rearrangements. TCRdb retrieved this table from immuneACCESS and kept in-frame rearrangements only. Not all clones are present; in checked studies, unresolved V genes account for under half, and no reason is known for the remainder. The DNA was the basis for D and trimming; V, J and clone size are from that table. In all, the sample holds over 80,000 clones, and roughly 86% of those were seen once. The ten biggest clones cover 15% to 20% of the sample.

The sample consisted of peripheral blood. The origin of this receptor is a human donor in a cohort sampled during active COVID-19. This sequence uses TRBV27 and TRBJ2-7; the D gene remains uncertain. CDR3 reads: CASSLSAGGEQYF. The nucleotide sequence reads TGTGCCAGCAGTTTATCGGCAGGTGGCGAGCAGTACTTC.